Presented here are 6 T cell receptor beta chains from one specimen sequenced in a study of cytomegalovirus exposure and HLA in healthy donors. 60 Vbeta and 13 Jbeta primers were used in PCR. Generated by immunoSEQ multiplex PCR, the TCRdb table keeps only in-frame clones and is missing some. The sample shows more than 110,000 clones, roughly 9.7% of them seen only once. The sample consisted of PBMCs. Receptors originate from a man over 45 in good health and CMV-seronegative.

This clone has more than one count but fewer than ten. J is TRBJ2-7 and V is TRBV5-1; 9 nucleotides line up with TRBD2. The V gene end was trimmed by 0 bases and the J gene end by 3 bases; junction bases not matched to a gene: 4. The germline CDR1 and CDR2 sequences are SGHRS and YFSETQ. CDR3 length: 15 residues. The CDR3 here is CASSLDSGGFYEQYF. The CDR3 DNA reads TGCGCCAGCAGCTTGGATAGCGGGGGCTTCTACGAGCAGTACTTC.

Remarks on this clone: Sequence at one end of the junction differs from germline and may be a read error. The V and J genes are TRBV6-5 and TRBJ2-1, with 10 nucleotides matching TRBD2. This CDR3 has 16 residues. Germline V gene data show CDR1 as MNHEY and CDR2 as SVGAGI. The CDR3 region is CASSYSAGGPHNERFF. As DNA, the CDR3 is TGTGCCAGCAGTTACTCAGCGGGGGGGCCTCACAATGAGCGGTTCTTC.

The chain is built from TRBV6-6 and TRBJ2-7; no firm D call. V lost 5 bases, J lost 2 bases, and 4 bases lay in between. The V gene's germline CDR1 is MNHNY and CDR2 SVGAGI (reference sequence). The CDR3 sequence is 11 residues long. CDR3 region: CASSITYEQYF. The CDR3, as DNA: TGTGCCAGCAGTATTACCTACGAGCAGTACTTC.

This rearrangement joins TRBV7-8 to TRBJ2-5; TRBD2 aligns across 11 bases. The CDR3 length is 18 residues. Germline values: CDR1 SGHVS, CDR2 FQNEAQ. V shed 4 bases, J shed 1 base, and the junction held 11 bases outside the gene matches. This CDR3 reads CASSSQAQGLAVQETQYF. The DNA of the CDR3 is TGTGCCAGCAGCTCACAGGCCCAGGGACTAGCGGTCCAAGAGACCCAGTACTTC.

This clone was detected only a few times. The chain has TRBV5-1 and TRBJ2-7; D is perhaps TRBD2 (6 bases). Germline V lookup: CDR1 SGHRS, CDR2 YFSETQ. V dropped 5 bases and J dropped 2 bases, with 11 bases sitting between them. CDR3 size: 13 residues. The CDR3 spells CASRVAVTYEQYF. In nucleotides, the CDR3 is TGCGCCAGCAGAGTAGCGGTAACCTACGAGCAGTACTTC.

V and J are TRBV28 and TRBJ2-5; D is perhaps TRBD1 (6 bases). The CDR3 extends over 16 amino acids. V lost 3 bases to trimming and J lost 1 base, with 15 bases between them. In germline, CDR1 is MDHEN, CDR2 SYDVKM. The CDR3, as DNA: TGTGCCAGCAGTTTCTATCGACAGGCCCTCCAAGAGACCCAGTACTTC. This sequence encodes CASSFYRQALQETQYF.